This T cell receptor (beta chain) comes out of a study of blood T cell repertoires in COVID-19. Study context: Whether acute or convalescent, the COVID-19 samples came from the United States, Italy and Spain. Sources were T cells, B-cell-depleted T cells, or PBMCs; the material itself was cDNA or gDNA.

V lost 0 bases and J lost 7, with 19 bases in between. Germline lookup yields CDR1 SGDLS and CDR2 YYNGEE. The CDR3 has 17 residues. Under the authors' procedure: Reference gene primer amplification gave estimated nucleated cell counts. Generated by immunoSEQ multiplex PCR, the TCRdb table keeps only in-frame clones and is missing some. V, J and clone size are taken as reported in that table, and D and trimming were inferred from the DNA itself. The sample has around 71,000 clones; around 83% are singletons. Sequences were obtained from peripheral blood. The V and J genes are TRBV9 and TRBJ2-2; D may be TRBD2 (6 bases). This receptor was obtained from a man between 65 and 85 years old with acute or convalescent COVID-19. The DNA of the CDR3 is TGTGCCAGCAGCGTAGCGGCTTTGTCTAGCGTTTACGGGGAGCTGTTTTTT. Its translation: CASSVAALSSVYGELFF.